Below, 31 T cell receptor beta chains from the same sample are listed, as sequenced in a study of cytomegalovirus exposure and HLA in healthy donors. Generated by immunoSEQ multiplex PCR, the TCRdb table keeps only in-frame clones and is missing some. The sample carries 95,000 to 150,000 clones, approximately 94% recorded once. Sequenced: PBMCs. All receptors derive from a woman in her late teens or twenties in good health and CMV-seronegative.

The rearrangement links TRBV19 to TRBJ1-5; perhaps TRBD1 as D (5 bases). Germline V gene lookup returns CDR1 LNHDA and CDR2 SQIVND (reference sequence). Deletions cut 9 bases from V and 7 bases from J, with 19 bases between. The CDR3 is 14 amino acids. CDR3 in DNA: TGTGCCAGCTTAAAACTAAACGGGGGACAGCCCCAGCATTTT. It translates to CASLKLNGGQPQHF.

This clone was picked up one time. The chain joins TRBV29-1 to TRBJ1-2; D may be TRBD1 (6 bases). Trimming left V 1 base short and J 8 bases short, with 11 bases between. The CDR3 length is 12 residues. Germline CDR1 reads SQVTM; CDR2 reads ANQGSEA. This chain's CDR3 is CSVEGEGGGYTF. The DNA for the CDR3 is TGCAGCGTTGAAGGGGAGGGGGGGGGCTACACCTTC. Full variable domain (remainder filled in from reference TRBV29-1 and TRBJ1-2): SAVISQKPSRDICQRGTSLTIQCQVDSQVTMMFWYRQQPGQSLTLIATANQGSEATYESGFVIDKFPISRPNLTFSTLTVSNMSPEDSSIYLCSVEGEGGGYTFGSGTRLTVV.

The chain uses TRBV7-8 and TRBJ1-3; TRBD1 matches 9 bases. V lost 5 bases, J lost 3 bases, and 8 bases stayed unmatched. There are 16 residues in the CDR3. CDR1 is SGHVS and CDR2 is FQNEAQ in the germline V gene. This chain's CDR3 is CASSPNTGGFGNTIYF. The CDR3 nucleotides read TGTGCCAGCAGCCCTAATACAGGGGGCTTTGGAAACACCATATATTTT.

CDR3 sequence: CASSPLAGGLGDTQYF. CDR3 coding DNA: TGTGCCAGCAGCCCCCTGGCAGGGGGCTTGGGAGATACGCAGTATTTT. The genes are TRBV7-2 and TRBJ2-3, with TRBD1 matching 8 bases. The J segment lost 5 bases and the V segment lost 5 bases, leaving 12 bases of the junction unmatched. The germline V gene encodes CDR1 SGHTA and CDR2 FQGNSA. This CDR3 is built from 16 residues.

V usage is TRBV29-1 and J usage is TRBJ1-2; 8 bases match TRBD1. CDR1 is SQVTM and CDR2 is ANQGSEA in the germline V gene. With 8 bases clipped from V and 8 bases from J, the junction kept 13 bases outside the gene matches. The CDR3 spans 13 residues. As DNA, the CDR3 is TGCAGCATTTCCGACAGGGGCGCGTTGGGCTACACCTTC. The encoded protein is CSISDRGALGYTF.

CDR3 amino acids: CASSSTGFTEAFF. The CDR3 DNA reads TGCGCCAGCAGCAGTACAGGTTTCACTGAAGCTTTCTTT. The V and J genes are TRBV5-1 and TRBJ1-1, with D maybe TRBD1 (5 bases). The V end lost 4 bases, the J end lost 4 bases, and 11 bases lay between the germline ends. The CDR3 is 13 residues long. From germline, CDR1 is SGHRS and CDR2 YFSETQ.

This chain links TRBV9 with TRBJ2-7; 8 nucleotides line up with TRBD1. In germline, CDR1 is SGDLS, CDR2 YYNGEE. The CDR3 extends over 17 amino acids. The junction had 14 bases not matched to a gene; V was cut back by 5 bases and J by 1 base. CDR3 coding DNA: TGTGCCAGCAGGGTGACAGGGGTCGGGATCGAATCCTACGAGCAGTACTTC. Residues: CASRVTGVGIESYEQYF.

The genes are TRBV6-5 and TRBJ1-5; tentatively, D is TRBD1 (6 bases). In germline, CDR1 is MNHEY, CDR2 SVGAGI. CDR3 size: 15 residues. Trimming stripped 4 bases from V and 2 bases from J, with 12 bases between. The CDR3 loop is CASSFRRGGNQPQHF. The CDR3 bases are TGTGCCAGCAGTTTCCGCAGGGGTGGCAATCAGCCCCAGCATTTT.

V is TRBV6-4 and J is TRBJ1-1; no reliable D call. Deletions cut 2 bases from V and 1 base from J, with 8 bases between. Germline CDR1 MRHNA, CDR2 SNTAGT. The CDR3 extends over 14 amino acids. CDR3 sequence (DNA): TGTGCCAGCAGTGACGGCCCTTGGAACACTGAAGCTTTCTTT. As protein: CASSDGPWNTEAFF.

The chain recombines TRBV5-4 with TRBJ1-3, with TRBD1 as a possible D gene (6 bases). Germline loops: CDR1 SGHNT, CDR2 YYREEE (reference sequence). V shed 3 bases and J shed 6 bases, with 13 bases lying between them. This CDR3 comprises 14 residues. CDR3 sequence reads: CASSSHGGENTIYF. In DNA form, the CDR3 reads TGTGCCAGCAGCTCGCATGGGGGCGAAAACACCATATATTTT.

The chain uses TRBV18 and TRBJ2-5, with D possibly TRBD2 on 7 matching bases. This CDR3 has 15 amino acids. Germline V gene data show CDR1 as KGHSH and CDR2 as LQKENI. Between the trimmed V and J ends, which lost 1 base and 2 bases, there was a span of 11 bases. In DNA, the CDR3 is TGTGCCAGCTCACCACTGGCGGGGGCTCAAGAGACCCAGTACTTC. This sequence encodes CASSPLAGAQETQYF.

The chain carries TRBV19 and TRBJ2-7; 8 bases are a match to TRBD1. CDR1 LNHDA and CDR2 SQIVND come from the germline V gene (reference sequence). V dropped 4 bases and J dropped 3; count of bases not matched to a gene: 8. The CDR3 has 15 amino acids. In DNA form, the CDR3 reads TGTGCCAGTAGTAAGAGGGGACAGGAGATCTACGAGCAGTACTTC. Translating gives CASSKRGQEIYEQYF.

This chain uses TRBV7-3 with TRBJ2-1; TRBD2 matches 8 bases. The CDR3 has 15 amino acids. With V trimmed by 5 bases and J by 4 bases, 7 bases remained unmatched. Germline loops: CDR1 SGHTA, CDR2 FQGTGA. The CDR3 reads CASSPSGGAYNEQFF. CDR3 DNA sequence: TGTGCCAGCAGCCCAAGCGGGGGCGCGTACAATGAGCAGTTCTTC.

This chain links TRBV28 with TRBJ2-5; possibly TRBD1 for D (5 bases). The V end was cut by 11 bases, the J end by 5 bases, with 15 bases between. Germline CDR1 is MDHEN and CDR2 is SYDVKM. The CDR3 consists of 12 residues. This CDR3 is CALRVGSETQYF. CDR3 bases: TGTGCCCTCAGGGTGGGCTCCGAGACCCAGTACTTC.

The rearrangement links TRBV28 to TRBJ1-3; a possible D gene is TRBD1 (6 bases). The CDR3 spans 16 residues. The germline V gene has CDR1 MDHEN and CDR2 SYDVKM. V lost 4 bases and J 3 bases, leaving 16 bases between the germline ends. The CDR3 DNA follows: TGTGCCAGCAGTTCCGGGACATACAGATATGGAAACACCATATATTTT. Its protein product is CASSSGTYRYGNTIYF.

The rearrangement uses TRBV5-1 and TRBJ2-1; 15 bases are shared with TRBD2. Germline lookup yields CDR1 SGHRS and CDR2 YFSETQ. The CDR3 loop spans 18 amino acids. V lost 4 bases and J lost 6; bases outside the gene matches: 11. The CDR3 reads CASSAGTSGGKPTNEQFF. The CDR3, as DNA: TGCGCCAGCAGCGCAGGGACTAGCGGGGGGAAACCAACCAATGAGCAGTTCTTC.

This rearrangement joins TRBV2 to TRBJ2-3; 8 bases agree with TRBD1. Per the germline V gene, CDR1 is SNHLY and CDR2 is FYNNEI. This CDR3 is built from 14 residues. Trimming at V came to 5 bases and at J to 5 bases, leaving 6 bases not matched to a gene. The CDR3 DNA sequence: TGTGCCAGCAGTCGGACAGGGATAGAAGATACGCAGTATTTT. This sequence encodes CASSRTGIEDTQYF.

The gene calls are TRBV9 and TRBJ1-5; 8 bases fit TRBD1. The germline V gene encodes CDR1 SGDLS and CDR2 YYNGEE. The V gene end was trimmed by 6 bases and the J gene end by 6 bases; junction bases not matched to a gene: 11. This CDR3 has 15 residues. Here the CDR3 reads CASNPTGALGQPQHF. The CDR3 DNA reads TGTGCCAGCAACCCGACAGGGGCCCTCGGTCAGCCCCAGCATTTT.

The chain joins TRBV7-3 to TRBJ1-1, with TRBD1 matching over 10 bases. After removal of 5 bases from V and 4 bases from J, the junction contained 1 base not matched to a gene. The CDR3 consists of 13 residues. Germline CDR1 reads SGHTA; CDR2 reads FQGTGA. The CDR3 sequence: CASSRTGGTEAFF. The CDR3 DNA follows: TGTGCCAGCAGCCGGACAGGGGGCACTGAAGCTTTCTTT.

The chain has TRBV27 and TRBJ2-5; 10 nucleotides match TRBD2. The CDR3 has 15 amino acids. From germline, CDR1 is MNHEY and CDR2 SMNVEV (reference sequence). The V gene end was trimmed by 0 bases and the J gene end by 5 bases; junction bases not matched to a gene: 3. DNA of the CDR3: TGTGCCAGCAGTTTATCGAGACTAGCGGGCGAGACCCAGTACTTC. This gives the protein CASSLSRLAGETQYF.

Only one count was recorded for this clone. This chain connects TRBV9 to TRBJ1-2; D unclear. V gave up 4 bases and J gave up 1 base, with 11 bases separating them. Germline V gene sequence: CDR1 SGDLS, CDR2 YYNGEE. This CDR3 spans 14 amino acids. Here the CDR3 DNA reads TGTGCCAGCAGCTCCAGATCGGGTAACTATGGCTACACCTTC. Amino acids: CASSSRSGNYGYTF.

The chain joins TRBV30 to TRBJ1-3; 7 positions agree with TRBD1. CDR1 and CDR2 (germline): GTSNPN, SVGIG (reference sequence). CDR3 length equals 14 residues. V gave up 5 bases and J gave up 8 bases; unmatched junction bases: 12. The CDR3 reads CAWRKETGRHTIYF. The DNA for the CDR3 is TGTGCCTGGCGGAAGGAGACAGGGAGGCACACCATATATTTT.

V usage is TRBV27 and J usage is TRBJ1-2; D unclear. The length of the CDR3 is 15 residues. Germline V gives CDR1 MNHEY, CDR2 SMNVEV (reference sequence). The ends were cut back, 2 bases at V and 6 bases at J, with 16 bases in the middle. The CDR3 coding sequence is TGTGCCAGCAGTTTAAGTGGGAGAGACTTAAATGGCTACACCTTC. Translated: CASSLSGRDLNGYTF.

The rearrangement uses TRBV5-6 and TRBJ2-7; TRBD1 aligns across 9 bases. Unmatched junction bases numbered 10, after V lost 4 bases and J lost 5 bases. Germline loops: CDR1 SGHDT, CDR2 YYEEEE. This CDR3 has 15 amino acids. CDR3 sequence reads: CASSNLGTGKDEQYF. The CDR3 bases are TGTGCCAGCAGCAACCTAGGGACAGGGAAAGACGAGCAGTACTTC.

The chain uses TRBV27 and TRBJ2-2; D remains ambiguous. The V end lost 5 bases, the J end lost 1 base, and 5 bases lay between the germline ends. CDR1 is MNHEY, CDR2 SMNVEV, per germline (reference sequence). This CDR3 region has 13 residues. The CDR3 sequence is CASSEQNTGELFF. CDR3 DNA sequence: TGTGCCAGCAGTGAACAGAACACCGGGGAGCTGTTTTTT.

V gene TRBV6-6 combines with J gene TRBJ2-1, with TRBD1 identical over 7 bases. The CDR3 loop spans 15 amino acids. V shed 7 bases and J 0 bases; nucleotides not matched to a gene: 6. The germline gives CDR1 MNHNY, CDR2 SVGAGI (reference sequence). The CDR3 DNA reads as TGTGCCAGCAACCTAGACAGGGCCTCCTACAATGAGCAGTTCTTC. It specifies CASNLDRASYNEQFF.

V is TRBV7-9 and J is TRBJ2-2; TRBD2 might be the D (6 bases). CDR1 and CDR2 (germline): SEHNR, FQNEAQ (reference sequence). The CDR3 is 15 amino acids. V dropped 5 bases and J dropped 7 bases, with 17 bases sitting between them. The CDR3 sequence is CASSPGTWAGGELFF. The CDR3 DNA reads as TGTGCCAGCAGCCCCGGGACTTGGGCGGGCGGGGAGCTGTTTTTT. Based on the CDR3 plus reference TRBV7-9 and TRBJ2-2, the full variable domain is DTGVSQNPRHKITKRGQNVTFRCDPISEHNRLYWYRQTLGQGPEFLTYFQNEAQLEKSRLLSDRFSAERPKGSFSTLEIQRTEQGDSAMYLCASSPGTWAGGELFFGEGSRLTVL.

The J gene is TRBJ2-3, the V gene TRBV10-3; 7 nucleotides match TRBD2. Unmatched junction bases numbered 8, after V lost 10 bases and J lost 10 bases. The CDR3 is 11 residues long. Germline V gene sequence: CDR1 ENHRY, CDR2 SYGVKD. CDR3 amino acids: CATSSGAPQYF. Here the CDR3 DNA reads TGTGCCACATCGAGCGGGGCTCCGCAGTATTTT.

The chain employs TRBV11-2 and TRBJ2-3; the match to TRBD2 covers 9 bases. There are 15 residues in the CDR3. The V and J ends lost 3 bases and 7 bases, in that order; junction bases with no gene match: 8. Germline V gene sequence: CDR1 SGHAT, CDR2 FQNNGV. The CDR3 reads CASSLGAGGPNTQYF. The CDR3 DNA sequence: TGTGCCAGCAGCTTGGGTGCGGGAGGGCCAAATACGCAGTATTTT.

The chain links TRBV29-1 to TRBJ1-2; 9 nucleotides agree with TRBD1. Per germline, CDR1 SQVTM and CDR2 ANQGSEA. The CDR3 loop spans 19 amino acids. V lost 1 base, J lost 8 bases, and 23 bases stayed unmatched. The CDR3 DNA reads as TGCAGCGTTGAAGTAGGATTACCCACCCCCGGGACAGGGTCTAACGGCTACACCTTC. Residues: CSVEVGLPTPGTGSNGYTF.

DNA for the CDR3: TGCGCCAGCGGGGCTAGCGGAGGGAGCCAACTACTCGAGCAGTACTTC. It is translated as CASGASGGSQLLEQYF. The rearrangement links TRBV5-1 to TRBJ2-7; 7 bases are a match to TRBD2. Germline V CDR1 and CDR2: SGHRS, YFSETQ. Unmatched junction bases numbered 19, after V lost 7 bases and J lost 6 bases. The CDR3 length is 16 residues.